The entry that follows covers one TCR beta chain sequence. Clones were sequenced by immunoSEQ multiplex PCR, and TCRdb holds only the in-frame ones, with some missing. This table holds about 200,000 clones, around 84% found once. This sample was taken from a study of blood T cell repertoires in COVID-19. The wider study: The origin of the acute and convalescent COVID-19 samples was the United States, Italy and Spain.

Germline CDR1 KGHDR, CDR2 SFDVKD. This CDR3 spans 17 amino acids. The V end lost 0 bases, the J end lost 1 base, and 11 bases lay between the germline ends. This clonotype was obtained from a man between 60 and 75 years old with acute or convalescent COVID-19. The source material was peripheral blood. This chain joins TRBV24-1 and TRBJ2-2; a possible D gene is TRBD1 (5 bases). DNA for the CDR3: TGTGCCACCAGTGATTTGAGAAGGGGTCAGAACACCGGGGAGCTGTTTTTT. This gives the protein CATSDLRRGQNTGELFF.